Given below is one TCR beta chain in context. What it recognizes is unknown. The entry originates in a study of response to subunit inactivated influenza vaccine. Study-level findings and limits: Few additional T cells are recruited per seasonal influenza vaccination, authors suggested.

TCRdb re-derived calls from the RT-PCR reads in MiXCR, one entry per CDR3 protein. The repertoire holds over 800,000 distinct CDR3 sequences, roughly 20% seen once, with 10% in the top ten. From germline, CDR1 is MNHEY and CDR2 SVGEGT. Deletions cut 8 bases from V and 6 bases from J, with 15 bases between. The CDR3 sequence is 13 residues long. The specimen comprised PBMCs from blood, sampled roughly 5 days after vaccination. J is TRBJ2-3 and V is TRBV6-2 or TRBV6-3; D may be TRBD1 (6 bases). This clonotype originated in a man aged 50-60 years who received an inactivated influenza vaccine. The CDR3 DNA is TGTGCCAGCTTAGGGACACTTTACGATACGCAGTATTTT. It yields the protein CASLGTLYDTQYF.